The 24 T cell receptor beta chains presented below share a single source sample, sequenced in a study of blood T cell repertoires in COVID-19. TCRdb keeps only in-frame clones here, not all; method: immunoSEQ multiplex PCR. The sample lists 450,000 or so clones, about 90% occurring once. Sequenced: PBMCs or T cells enriched from blood (not recorded which). These receptors all stem from a man between 18 and 29 years old who had recovered from COVID-19.

This clone was detected once. The rearrangement uses TRBV5-6 and TRBJ1-1; no clear D. Trimming cost V 3 bases and J 0 bases, with 18 bases left between them. Per the germline V gene, CDR1 is SGHDT and CDR2 is YYEEEE. The CDR3 runs to 17 residues. The CDR3 DNA reads as TGTGCCAGCAGCTGGGGAGTGTGGGTCAATCTGAACACTGAAGCTTTCTTT. This codes for CASSWGVWVNLNTEAFF.

V and J are TRBV11-3 and TRBJ2-3; D unresolved. Between the trimmed V and J ends, which lost 1 base and 2 bases, there was a span of 13 bases. CDR1 SGHNT and CDR2 YENEEA come from the germline V gene. The CDR3 loop spans 16 amino acids. The CDR3 region is CASSLGLRRDTDTQYF. The CDR3 DNA follows: TGTGCCAGCAGCTTAGGTCTGCGGCGTGACACAGATACGCAGTATTTT.

The chain employs TRBV18 and TRBJ2-7, with 12 bases matching TRBD2. The V and J ends lost 2 bases and 1 base, in that order; junction bases with no gene match: 3. The germline V gene encodes CDR1 KGHSH and CDR2 LQKENI. The CDR3 covers 16 residues. Here the CDR3 reads CASSPGTSGLSYEQYF. Here the CDR3 DNA reads TGTGCCAGCTCACCAGGGACTAGCGGGTTGTCCTACGAGCAGTACTTC.

This clone occurred once. The CDR3 reads CASSLGTSGRFHNEQFF. The CDR3 nucleotides are TGTGCCAGCAGCTTAGGGACTAGCGGGAGATTTCACAATGAGCAGTTCTTC. This chain connects TRBV7-3 to TRBJ2-1, with 14 bases fitting TRBD2. V lost 2 bases and J lost 5; bases outside the gene matches: 5. The germline V gene has CDR1 SGHTA and CDR2 FQGTGA. There are 17 residues in the CDR3.

The V call is TRBV19, the J call TRBJ1-4; perhaps TRBD1 as D (6 bases). The V end lost 9 bases, the J end lost 4 bases, and 15 bases lay between the germline ends. Germline V gives CDR1 LNHDA, CDR2 SQIVND (reference sequence). The CDR3 is made up of 14 amino acids. The CDR3 sequence is CASNRPDSNEKLFF. CDR3 bases: TGTGCCAGCAACCGACCGGACAGTAATGAAAAACTGTTTTTT.

The chain has TRBV7-9 and TRBJ1-2; possibly TRBD1 for D (5 bases). CDR1 SEHNR and CDR2 FQNEAQ come from the germline V gene (reference sequence). The CDR3 runs to 16 residues. The germline V and J ends were trimmed by 2 bases and 5 bases, with 18 bases remaining between them. This chain's CDR3 is CASSLLSGGKDYGYTF. CDR3 coding DNA: TGTGCCAGCAGCTTATTATCGGGGGGGAAGGATTATGGCTACACCTTC.

The chain recombines TRBV10-3 with TRBJ2-7; tentatively, D is TRBD2 (6 bases). Germline assignment: CDR1 ENHRY and CDR2 SYGVKD. Trimming pared 7 bases from V and 9 bases from J, leaving 13 bases between. This CDR3 contains 11 residues. The CDR3 nucleotides are TGTGCCATCACTCTGGGGACTGTGCAGTACTTC. Translated: CAITLGTVQYF.

As DNA, the CDR3 is TGTGCCAGCTCACTAGGACCAGGGGGCAGATATAATTCACCCCTCCACTTT. Its translation: CASSLGPGGRYNSPLHF. This sequence joins TRBV18 and TRBJ1-6; 8 bases are shared with TRBD1. The CDR3 is made up of 17 amino acids. Looked up from germline, CDR1 is KGHSH and CDR2 is LQKENI. The trim removed 4 bases at V and 4 bases at J, leaving 9 bases unmatched.

The genes are TRBV2 and TRBJ2-3; 7 positions agree with TRBD1. Trimming took 4 bases from V and 0 from J; bases not matched to a gene: 7. CDR1 is SNHLY and CDR2 is FYNNEI in the germline V gene. This CDR3 spans 16 amino acids. CDR3 bases: TGTGCCAGCAGTGTAACAGGGGCAATTAGCACAGATACGCAGTATTTT. This codes for CASSVTGAISTDTQYF.

V usage is TRBV19 and J usage is TRBJ1-2; 7 bases line up with TRBD1. From germline, CDR1 is LNHDA and CDR2 SQIVND (reference sequence). Trimming cost V 11 bases and J 2 bases; bases outside gene matches: 8. The CDR3 spans 13 residues. The CDR3 nucleotides read TGTGCCTCACGGGACAGCCAAAACTATGGCTACACCTTC. Amino acids: CASRDSQNYGYTF.

CDR3: CASSGPGHGLSEGQFF. The CDR3 DNA reads as TGTGCCAGCAGCGGACCGGGACATGGGCTTAGTGAAGGGCAGTTCTTC. The chain combines TRBV5-8 with TRBJ2-1, with D possibly TRBD1 on 6 matching bases. V was clipped by 4 bases and J by 12 bases, with 26 bases between them. The CDR3 contains 16 residues. Looked up from germline, CDR1 is SGHTS and CDR2 is YDEGEE.

V and J are TRBV9 and TRBJ1-4; 7 bases align to TRBD1. This CDR3 is 15 amino acids long. Germline values: CDR1 SGDLS, CDR2 YYNGEE. Trimming removed 0 bases from V and 8 bases from J; junction bases left unmatched: 7. Here the CDR3 DNA reads TGTGCCAGCAGCGTAGATAGGGGACAGCAAGAAAAACTGTTTTTT. Its protein is CASSVDRGQQEKLFF.

The V gene is TRBV2, the J gene TRBJ2-3; 15 bases are a match to TRBD2. The CDR3 is 16 residues long. Germline lookup yields CDR1 SNHLY and CDR2 FYNNEI. Trimming removed 5 bases from V and 5 bases from J; junction bases left unmatched: 5. CDR3 loop: CASSWTSGGAGDTQYF. In DNA form, the CDR3 reads TGTGCCAGCAGTTGGACTAGCGGGGGGGCAGGAGATACGCAGTATTTT.

The rearrangement links TRBV28 to TRBJ1-2; D is unresolved. V dropped 4 bases and J dropped 1 base, with 7 bases sitting between them. The CDR3 sequence is 13 residues long. Germline values: CDR1 MDHEN, CDR2 SYDVKM. CDR3 nucleotide sequence: TGTGCCAGCAGTTCAAACAGTAACTATGGCTACACCTTC. This gives the protein CASSSNSNYGYTF.

The chain employs TRBV5-1 and TRBJ1-2, with D tentatively TRBD1 (5 bases). Deletions cut 6 bases from V and 8 bases from J, with 11 bases between. Germline-derived CDR1 and CDR2 are SGHRS and YFSETQ. This CDR3 has 11 residues. This CDR3 reads CASNSGGGYTF. The CDR3, as DNA: TGCGCCAGCAATTCCGGGGGAGGCTACACCTTC.

CDR3 protein: CASGLLDRDGNEQFF. The DNA for the CDR3 is TGTGCTAGTGGTTTGCTAGACAGGGACGGCAATGAGCAGTTCTTC. The rearrangement joins TRBV12-5 to TRBJ2-1, with 7 bases identical to TRBD1. This CDR3 spans 15 amino acids. Trimming cost V 2 bases and J 6 bases; bases outside gene matches: 7. Germline assignment: CDR1 LGHNT and CDR2 FRNRAP.

The chain uses TRBV19 and TRBJ1-1, with D hard to call. Trimming removed 7 bases at V and 0 bases at J, with 9 bases between. Germline lookup yields CDR1 LNHDA and CDR2 SQIVND (reference sequence). The CDR3 sequence is 13 residues long. CDR3 in DNA: TGTGCCAGTAAGTCAGTCATGAACACTGAAGCTTTCTTT. Amino acid sequence: CASKSVMNTEAFF.

The chain combines TRBV2 with TRBJ2-1, with D perhaps TRBD2 (5 bases). The CDR3 totals 14 residues. Germline CDR1 SNHLY, CDR2 FYNNEI. V lost 3 bases to trimming and J lost 7 bases, with 13 bases between them. CDR3 sequence reads: CASSEWLTGNEQFF. The CDR3 DNA follows: TGTGCCAGCAGTGAGTGGTTAACGGGGAATGAGCAGTTCTTC.

The V gene is TRBV3-1 (or the pseudogene TRBV3-2), the J gene TRBJ1-1; D perhaps matches TRBD1 (5 bases). V lost 4 bases and J 1 base, leaving 13 bases between the germline ends. Germline CDR1 reads LGHDT; CDR2 reads YNNKEL (reference sequence). This CDR3 contains 15 residues. CDR3 sequence: CASSRTRLGNTEAFF. DNA for the CDR3: TGTGCCAGCAGCCGGACACGACTGGGGAACACTGAAGCTTTCTTT.

This chain joins TRBV7-9 and TRBJ2-4; D might be TRBD2 (6 bases). CDR1 SEHNR and CDR2 FQNEAQ come from the germline V gene (reference sequence). This CDR3 comprises 18 residues. V gave up 3 bases and J gave up 0 bases, with 18 bases separating them. The CDR3 region is CASSFSPGLGLAKNIQYF. DNA for the CDR3: TGTGCCAGCAGCTTTAGTCCGGGACTTGGGTTAGCCAAAAACATTCAGTACTTC.

In the case of this clone: Different DNA sequences within this sample yield the same CDR3. The CDR3, as DNA: TGCAGTGCTAGCAGGGATCACGAGCAGTACTTC. Translation: CSASRDHEQYF. The J gene is TRBJ2-7, the V gene TRBV20-1, with D maybe TRBD1 (5 bases). Trimming pared 3 bases from V and 5 bases from J, leaving 8 bases between. The germline CDR1 and CDR2 sequences are DFQATT and SNEGSKA (reference sequence). The CDR3 contains 11 residues.

The rearrangement links TRBV20-1 to TRBJ2-1, with TRBD2 matching over 10 bases. V shed 3 bases and J 4 bases; nucleotides not matched to a gene: 6. Germline CDR1 DFQATT, CDR2 SNEGSKA (reference sequence). The CDR3 is made up of 15 amino acids. CDR3 in DNA: TGCAGTGCTAGTCGCCTAGCGGGAGATTACAATGAGCAGTTCTTC. Amino acid sequence: CSASRLAGDYNEQFF.

The V call is TRBV21-1, the J call TRBJ2-3; no check of the table's D call, TRBD2, against the DNA was made. TRBV21-1 is flagged as a pseudogene. CDR3 length: 20 amino acids. CDR3 nucleotide sequence: TGTGCCAGCAGCAAAATTACCCTTCCCTTTGGCGGGAGAGGCGCAGATACGCAGTATTTT. It translates to CASSKITLPFGGRGADTQYF.

J is TRBJ1-1 and V is TRBV5-1; maybe TRBD1 (5 bases). V gave up 2 bases and J gave up 3 bases, with 11 bases separating them. Germline V CDR1 and CDR2: SGHRS, YFSETQ. CDR3 length: 14 amino acids. CDR3 sequence reads: CASSFTTGDTEAFF. The DNA for the CDR3 is TGCGCCAGCAGCTTCACTACAGGAGACACTGAAGCTTTCTTT.